The clone carrying this T cell receptor beta chain was seen a single time. This specimen belongs to a study of blood T cell repertoires in COVID-19. Looking at the study overall: Acute and convalescent COVID-19 samples came from the United States, Italy and Spain. T cells, B-cell-depleted T cells, or PBMCs supplied cDNA or gDNA.

In the source study's methods: Estimated nucleated cell counts came from reference gene primer amplification. Measured with immunoSEQ multiplex PCR; TCRdb has only the in-frame clones, and not every one. That table gives V, J and clone size, and the DNA gave D and trimming. The sample consists of 65,000 to 75,000 clones, 80% of them appearing once. Germline V gene sequence: CDR1 SGHTA, CDR2 FQGNSA. The ends lost 4 bases at V and 7 bases at J; junction bases unmatched: 5. This CDR3 has 14 residues. The source is a human donor in a cohort sampled during active COVID-19. Source material: peripheral blood. The rearrangement joins TRBV7-2 to TRBJ1-1; 11 bases fit TRBD1. The CDR3 region is CASSYRDRGFEAFF. For the CDR3, the DNA is TGTGCCAGCAGCTACCGGGACAGGGGGTTTGAAGCTTTCTTT.